This entry features one T cell receptor beta chain sequence. With 5 bases clipped from V and 3 bases from J, the junction kept 8 bases outside the gene matches. Germline V gene lookup returns CDR1 SGHTS and CDR2 YDEGEE. The CDR3 is made up of 15 amino acids. The data stem from a study of control samples from healthy donors and cancer patients. TCRdb's table, derived via immunoSEQ multiplex PCR, lists solely in-frame clones and lacks some. The sample contains 170,000 or so clones, more than 85% of which appear only once. The source material was blood. The origin of this receptor is a woman aged 35 to 49 in good health. The chain employs TRBV5-8 and TRBJ2-3; TRBD1 matches 8 bases. The CDR3 nucleotides are TGTGCCAGCAGTTCCCCCCGGACAGGGACAGATACGCAGTATTTT. Its translation is CASSSPRTGTDTQYF.